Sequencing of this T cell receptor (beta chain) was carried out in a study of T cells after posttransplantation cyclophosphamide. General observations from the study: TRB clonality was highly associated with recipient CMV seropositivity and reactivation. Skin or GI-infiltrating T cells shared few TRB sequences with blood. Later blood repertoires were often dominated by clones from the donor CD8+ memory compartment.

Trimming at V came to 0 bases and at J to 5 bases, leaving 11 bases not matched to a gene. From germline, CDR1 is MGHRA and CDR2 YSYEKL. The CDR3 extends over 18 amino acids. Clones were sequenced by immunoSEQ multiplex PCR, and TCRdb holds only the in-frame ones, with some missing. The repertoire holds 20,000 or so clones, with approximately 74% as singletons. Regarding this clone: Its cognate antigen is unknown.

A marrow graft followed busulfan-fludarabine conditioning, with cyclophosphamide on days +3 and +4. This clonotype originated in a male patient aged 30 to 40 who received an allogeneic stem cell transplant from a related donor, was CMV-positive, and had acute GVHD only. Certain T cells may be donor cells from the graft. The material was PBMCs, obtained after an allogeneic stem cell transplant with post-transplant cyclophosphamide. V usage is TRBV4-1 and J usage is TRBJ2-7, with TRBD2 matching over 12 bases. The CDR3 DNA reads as TGCGCCAGCAGCCAAGATGCTAGCGGGGGGGCTGTTCGGAACGAGCAGTACTTC. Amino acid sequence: CASSQDASGGAVRNEQYF.